This TCR beta chain was observed in a study of T-cell reconstitution after alpha-beta-depleted transplantation in children listed by TCRdb under 2016. Regarding the complete study: The study quantitatively tracked T-cell immune reconstitution after TCRalphabeta/CD19-depleted allogeneic hematopoietic cell transplantation in children using TCR repertoire profiling.

Read against the paper, the sample's treatment or condition label means: allogeneic hematopoietic cell transplantation with graft depleted of TCRalphabeta T cells and CD19 B cells. The transplant recipients were children given TCRalphabeta/CD19-depleted allogeneic hematopoietic cell grafts. Looking up the germline V gene yields CDR1 SGHTA and CDR2 FQGTGA. V is reduced by 5 bases and J by 4 bases, leaving a spacing of 17 bases between them. Measured from the cysteine to the phenylalanine, the CDR3 is 15 residues long. This entry keeps only the CDR3 DNA: 45 bases, framed from base 1. Overall results and qualifications from the work: The high TCRbeta diversity at day 60 in some patients was ascribed to recipient T cells and intrathymic progenitors that had survived conditioning. The apparently early recovery of alphabetaT-cell counts about two months after transplant reportedly depended on only several hundred rapidly expanded clones that came from non-depleted graft cells. Hyperexpanded clone frequencies declined over subsequent months; after one year, T-cell counts and TCRbeta diversity were mostly attributed to newly produced T cells.

Notes on this clonotype: Its antigen is still unknown. Base qualities are not provided; no much larger clone lies one nucleotide away.

Libraries came from PCR. Sequencing used an Illumina HiSeq 2500. TCR library preparation used molecular barcoding, with unique molecular identifiers applied to normalize quantification of the TCRbeta repertoire. TCRdb passed the public sequencing reads through fastp at Q25 and MiXCR, retaining productive beta sequences. Every entry covers one CDR3 protein and lists the most common genes and DNA from its rows. Across this sample there are 800,000 to 1,000,000 distinct CDR3 sequences, with about 29% seen only once. The ten largest clones add up to roughly 27% of the sample. The sequences come from PBMCs, mostly from graft donor cells, collected 360 days after TCRalphabeta/CD19-depleted stem cell transplant. The chain links TRBV7-3 with TRBJ1-1; the D gene is not confidently resolved. This sequence originates from a boy in the first two years of life who had a stem cell transplant for SCID, so the T cells may come from the graft donor. For the CDR3, the sequence is CASSAYMEMGTEAFF. The sequenced DNA is TGTGCCAGCAGCGCCTACATGGAAATGGGCACTGAAGCTTTCTTT. The entire variable domain, with the stretches around the CDR3 drawn from the reference TRBV7-3 and TRBJ1-1 proteins, is GAGVSQTPSNKVTEKGKYVELRCDPISGHTALYWYRQSLGQGPEFLIYFQGTGAADDSGLPNDRFFAVRPEGSVSTLKIQRTERGDSAVYLCASSAYMEMGTEAFFGQGTRLTVV.